This T cell receptor (beta chain) stems from a study of blood T cell repertoires in COVID-19. In the study overall: Sites in the United States, Italy and Spain provided acute and convalescent COVID-19 samples. PBMCs, B-cell-depleted T cells, or T cells were the source of the cDNA or gDNA that made up the material.

Authors' processing steps: Amplification with reference gene primers provided the estimates of nucleated cell counts. Assay used: immunoSEQ multiplex PCR; TCRdb lists only in-frame clones, some missing. Clone size and the V and J calls come from that table; the DNA yielded D and trimming. The repertoire has over 30,000 clones, 90% of them found once; the top ten carry 9% to 13%. This CDR3 has 16 amino acids. Germline loops: CDR1 KGHSH, CDR2 LQKENI. With V trimmed by 3 bases and J by 7 bases, 11 bases remained unmatched. Source material: peripheral blood. The chain carries TRBV18 and TRBJ2-1; 8 bases are shared with TRBD2. The sequence was collected from a man in his 70s with acute or convalescent COVID-19. In nucleotides, the CDR3 is TGTGCCAGCTCACCGCCGGGTAGCGGGATCCGAAATGAGCAGTTCTTC. This codes for CASSPPGSGIRNEQFF.